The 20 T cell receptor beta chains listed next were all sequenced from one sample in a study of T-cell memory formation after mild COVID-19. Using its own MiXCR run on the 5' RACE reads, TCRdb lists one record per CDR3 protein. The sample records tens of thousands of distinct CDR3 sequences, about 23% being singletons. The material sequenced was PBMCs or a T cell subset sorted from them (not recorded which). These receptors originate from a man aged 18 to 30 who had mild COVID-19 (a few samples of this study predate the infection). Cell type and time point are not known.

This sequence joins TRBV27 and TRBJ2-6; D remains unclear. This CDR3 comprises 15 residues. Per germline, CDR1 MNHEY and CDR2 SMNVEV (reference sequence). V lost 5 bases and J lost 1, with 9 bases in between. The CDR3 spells CASSPPASGANVLTF. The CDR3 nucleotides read TGTGCCAGCAGTCCCCCGGCGTCTGGGGCCAACGTCCTGACTTTC.

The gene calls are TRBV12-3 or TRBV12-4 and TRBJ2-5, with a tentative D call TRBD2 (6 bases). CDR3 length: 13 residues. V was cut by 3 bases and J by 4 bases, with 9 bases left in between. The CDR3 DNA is TGTGCCAGCAGTTTGGCGGAGGGAGAGACCCAGTACTTC. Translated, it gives CASSLAEGETQYF.

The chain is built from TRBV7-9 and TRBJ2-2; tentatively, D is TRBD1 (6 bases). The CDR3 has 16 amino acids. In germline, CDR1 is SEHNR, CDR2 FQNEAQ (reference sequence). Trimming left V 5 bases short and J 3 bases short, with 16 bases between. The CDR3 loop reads CASSGPGHRDTGELFF. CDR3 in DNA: TGTGCCAGCAGCGGCCCGGGACATAGGGACACCGGGGAGCTGTTTTTT.

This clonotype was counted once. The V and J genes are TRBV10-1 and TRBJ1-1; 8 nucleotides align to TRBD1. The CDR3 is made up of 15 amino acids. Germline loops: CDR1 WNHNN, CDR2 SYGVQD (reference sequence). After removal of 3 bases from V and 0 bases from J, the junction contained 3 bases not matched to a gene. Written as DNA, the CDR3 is TGCGCCAGCAGTGACGAACAGGGGGTGAACACTGAAGCTTTCTTT. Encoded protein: CASSDEQGVNTEAFF.

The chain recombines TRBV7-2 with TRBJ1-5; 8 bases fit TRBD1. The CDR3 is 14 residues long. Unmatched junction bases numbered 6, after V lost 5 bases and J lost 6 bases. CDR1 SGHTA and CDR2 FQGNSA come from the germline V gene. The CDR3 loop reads CASSPGRGPQPQHF. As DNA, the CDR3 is TGTGCCAGCAGCCCCGGCAGGGGGCCTCAGCCCCAGCATTTT.

The CDR3 region is CASSFRRANVLTF. The CDR3 bases are TGTGCCAGCAGTTTTCGCCGGGCCAACGTCCTGACTTTC. The chain carries TRBV27 and TRBJ2-6; no clear D. Trimming cost V 3 bases and J 5 bases, with 5 bases left between them. Germline CDR1 and CDR2: MNHEY and SMNVEV (reference sequence). CDR3 size: 13 residues.

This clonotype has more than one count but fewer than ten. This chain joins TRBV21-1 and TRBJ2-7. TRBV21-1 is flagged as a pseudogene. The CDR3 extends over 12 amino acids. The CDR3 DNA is TGTGCCAGCAGCGCGGGACTCTACGAGCAGTACTTC. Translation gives CASSAGLYEQYF.

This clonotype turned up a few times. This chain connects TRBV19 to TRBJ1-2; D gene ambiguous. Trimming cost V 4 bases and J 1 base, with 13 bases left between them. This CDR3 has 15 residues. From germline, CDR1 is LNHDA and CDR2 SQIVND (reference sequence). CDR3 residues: CASSNHLEGNYGYTF. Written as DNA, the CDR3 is TGTGCCAGTAGTAACCACCTTGAGGGTAACTATGGCTACACCTTC.

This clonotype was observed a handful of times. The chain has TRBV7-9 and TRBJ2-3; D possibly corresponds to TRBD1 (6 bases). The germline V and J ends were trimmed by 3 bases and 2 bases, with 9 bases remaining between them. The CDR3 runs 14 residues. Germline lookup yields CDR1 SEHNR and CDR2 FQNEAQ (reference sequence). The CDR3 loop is CASSFRGVTDTQYF. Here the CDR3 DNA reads TGTGCCAGCAGCTTCAGGGGCGTCACAGATACGCAGTATTTT.

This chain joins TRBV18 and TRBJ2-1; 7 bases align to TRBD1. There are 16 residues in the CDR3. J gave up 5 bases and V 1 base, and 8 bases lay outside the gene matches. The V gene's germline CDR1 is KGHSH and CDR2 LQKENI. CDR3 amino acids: CASSPLLDRSDNEQFF. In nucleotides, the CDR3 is TGTGCCAGCTCACCACTGTTGGACAGGAGCGACAATGAGCAGTTCTTC.

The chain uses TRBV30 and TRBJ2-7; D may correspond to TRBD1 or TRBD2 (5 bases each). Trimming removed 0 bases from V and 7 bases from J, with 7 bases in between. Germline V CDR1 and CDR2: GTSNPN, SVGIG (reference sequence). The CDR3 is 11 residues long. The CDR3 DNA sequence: TGTGCCTGGAGTGTATGGGGGGAGCAGTACTTC. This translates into CAWSVWGEQYF.

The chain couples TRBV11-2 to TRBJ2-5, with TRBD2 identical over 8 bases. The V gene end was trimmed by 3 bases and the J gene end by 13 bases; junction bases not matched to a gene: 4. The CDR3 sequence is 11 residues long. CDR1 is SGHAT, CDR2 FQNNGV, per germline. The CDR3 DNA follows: TGTGCCAGCAGCTTGGGACTAGACCCGTACTTC. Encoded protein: CASSLGLDPYF.

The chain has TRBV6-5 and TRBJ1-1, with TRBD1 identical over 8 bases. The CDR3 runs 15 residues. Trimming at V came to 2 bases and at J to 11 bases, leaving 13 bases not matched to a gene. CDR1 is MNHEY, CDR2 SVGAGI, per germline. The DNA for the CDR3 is TGTGCCAGCAGTTACGATGGACAGGGTTATACGCGGGCTTTCTTT. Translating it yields CASSYDGQGYTRAFF.

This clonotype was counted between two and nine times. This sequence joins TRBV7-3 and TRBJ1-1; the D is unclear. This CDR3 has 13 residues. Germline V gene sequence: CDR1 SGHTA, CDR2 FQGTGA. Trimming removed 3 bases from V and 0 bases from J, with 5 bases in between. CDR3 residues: CASSLGMNTEAFF. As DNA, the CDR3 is TGTGCCAGCAGCTTGGGGATGAACACTGAAGCTTTCTTT.

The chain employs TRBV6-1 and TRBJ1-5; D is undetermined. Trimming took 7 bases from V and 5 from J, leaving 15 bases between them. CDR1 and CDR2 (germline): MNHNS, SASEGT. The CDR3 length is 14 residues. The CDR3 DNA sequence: TGTGCCAGCAAATACGGACGTACGGATCAGCCCCAGCATTTT. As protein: CASKYGRTDQPQHF.

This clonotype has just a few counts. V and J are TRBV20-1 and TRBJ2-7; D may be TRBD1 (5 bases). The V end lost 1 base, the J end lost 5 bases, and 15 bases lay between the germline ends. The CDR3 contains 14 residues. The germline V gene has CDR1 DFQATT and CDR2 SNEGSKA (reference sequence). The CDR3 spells CSARGVLTGDEQYV. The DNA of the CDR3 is TGCAGTGCTAGAGGTGTGCTCACAGGCGACGAGCAGTACGTC.

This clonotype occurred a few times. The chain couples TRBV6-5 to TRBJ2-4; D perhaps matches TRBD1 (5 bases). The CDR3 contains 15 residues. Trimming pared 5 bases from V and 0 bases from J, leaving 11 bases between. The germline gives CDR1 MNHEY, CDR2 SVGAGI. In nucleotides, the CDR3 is TGTGCCAGCAGTCAGGGATCCTTAGCCAAAAACATTCAGTACTTC. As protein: CASSQGSLAKNIQYF.

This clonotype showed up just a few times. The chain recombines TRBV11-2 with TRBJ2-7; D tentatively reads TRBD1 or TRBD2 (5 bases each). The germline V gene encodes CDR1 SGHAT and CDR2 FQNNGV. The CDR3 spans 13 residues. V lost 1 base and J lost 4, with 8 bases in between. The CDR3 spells CASSLGDGYEQYV. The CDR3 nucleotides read TGTGCCAGCAGCTTAGGGGACGGATACGAGCAGTACGTC.

CDR3 bases: TGTGCCAGCAGCTTCACCCACGGACAGTTCTACGAGCAGTACTTC. Protein sequence: CASSFTHGQFYEQYF. The genes are TRBV7-8 and TRBJ2-7, with a tentative D call TRBD1 (6 bases). The germline CDR1 and CDR2 sequences are SGHVS and FQNEAQ. Trimming removed 3 bases from V and 3 bases from J, with 15 bases in between. The CDR3 has 15 residues.

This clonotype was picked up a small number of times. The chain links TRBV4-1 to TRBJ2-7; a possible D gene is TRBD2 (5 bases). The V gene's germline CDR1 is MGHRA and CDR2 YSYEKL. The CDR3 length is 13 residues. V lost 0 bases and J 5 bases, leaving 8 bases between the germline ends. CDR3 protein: CASSQDHGDEQYF. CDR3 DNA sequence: TGCGCCAGCAGCCAAGATCACGGGGACGAGCAGTACTTC.